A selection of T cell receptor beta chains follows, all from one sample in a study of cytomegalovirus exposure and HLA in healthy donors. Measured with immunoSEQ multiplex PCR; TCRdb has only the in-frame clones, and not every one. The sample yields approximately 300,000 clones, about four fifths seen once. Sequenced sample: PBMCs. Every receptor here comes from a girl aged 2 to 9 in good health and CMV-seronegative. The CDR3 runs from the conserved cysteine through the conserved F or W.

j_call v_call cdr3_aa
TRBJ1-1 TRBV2 CASAEMLAFF
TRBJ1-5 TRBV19 CASSPRGRGSYNSNQPQHF
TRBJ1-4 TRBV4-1 CASSQLTSATNEKLFF
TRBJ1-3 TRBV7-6 CASSSGTPISGNTIYF
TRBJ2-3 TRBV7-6 CASSLGSAPDTQYF
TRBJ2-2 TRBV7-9 CASTKTGGANTGELFF
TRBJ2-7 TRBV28 CASRPEGTGAYEQYF
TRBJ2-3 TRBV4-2 CASSRVDSSTDTQYF
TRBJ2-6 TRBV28 CASSSGQTTSGANVLTF
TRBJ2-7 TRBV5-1 CASSLGWHNSNEQYF
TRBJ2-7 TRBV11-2 CASSLGSYEQYF
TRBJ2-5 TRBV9 CASSVGGVGKETQYF
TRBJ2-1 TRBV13 CASSSLGASSYNEQFF
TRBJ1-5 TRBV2 CASSQGQGSFQPQHF
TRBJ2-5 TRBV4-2 CASSQGQGALDETQYF
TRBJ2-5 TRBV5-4 CASSLYLAGQETQYF
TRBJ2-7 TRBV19 CASSPTGNTYEQYF
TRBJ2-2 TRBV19 CASSIMGRSISYRNTGELFF
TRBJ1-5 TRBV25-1 CASSPTGGHQPQHF
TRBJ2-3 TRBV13 CASTQYGLASLDTQYF
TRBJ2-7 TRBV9 CASSVGTGGAYEQYF
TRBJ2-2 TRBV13 CASSSGLDITGELFF
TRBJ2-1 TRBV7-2 CASSPTGAPPEQFF
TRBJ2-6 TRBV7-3 CASSGGQGSSGANVLTF
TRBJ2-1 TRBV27 CASSSGTSPYNEQFF
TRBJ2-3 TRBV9 CASSLTGYRSTDTQYF
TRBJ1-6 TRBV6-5 CASSYVAGGYNSPLHF
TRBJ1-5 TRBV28 CASSLGRNQPQHF